Listed here is a single T cell receptor beta chain. The antigen is undetermined. Only in-frame clones appear in the TCRdb table, and some are missing; sequencing was by immunoSEQ multiplex PCR. The data show about 150,000 clones, with roughly 87% seen just once and less than 5.5% held by the top ten. This sample was taken from a study of cytomegalovirus exposure and HLA in healthy donors. Study results and caveats: Later, an analysis found that TCR clusters from the first cohort tended to co-occur in the roughly 110 validation repertoires.

J gave up 3 bases and V 2 bases, and 10 bases lay outside the gene matches. Per germline, CDR1 GTSNPN and CDR2 SVGIG (reference sequence). The CDR3 is 15 residues long. The clonotype originates from a man between 18 and 29 years old in good health and CMV-seropositive. The V call is TRBV30, the J call TRBJ2-7; TRBD2 agrees at 7 bases. Sequenced input: PBMCs. The CDR3 sequence is CAWSPSGRENYEQYF. CDR3 nucleotides: TGTGCCTGGAGTCCGTCGGGGCGGGAGAACTACGAGCAGTACTTC.